This T cell receptor (beta chain) came from a study of blood T cell repertoires in COVID-19. Study at large: There were acute and convalescent COVID-19 samples, and they came from the United States, Italy and Spain. PBMCs, B-cell-depleted T cells, or T cells were the source of the cDNA or gDNA that made up the material.

Assay used: immunoSEQ multiplex PCR; TCRdb lists only in-frame clones, some missing. The sample gives approximately 68,000 clones, 82% of which show up once; 15% to 20% is in the top ten. This sequence was found in a man older than 75 with active COVID-19. The sample taken for sequencing was peripheral blood.

CDR3 sequence reads: CASSQDNLRREKLFF. CDR3 in DNA: TGCGCCAGCAGCCAAGATAATTTGAGGAGGGAAAAACTGTTTTTT. This chain links TRBV4-1 with TRBJ1-4; D call uncertain. The CDR3 has 15 amino acids. Trimming shortened V by 0 bases and J by 8 bases, and 13 bases separated the two germline ends. Germline assignment: CDR1 MGHRA and CDR2 YSYEKL.